A single sample is the source of the 23 T cell receptor beta chains below, sequenced in a study of tumor-infiltrating lymphocytes in primary liver carcinoma. A constant-region primer served to make TCR beta cDNA from about 0.5 ug total RNA. Sequencing libraries for TCR beta derived from three nested multiplex PCR rounds that used slightly modified ARM-PCR. The first two PCR rounds, around 11 cycles each, used TRBV1-TRBV30 forward primers and a C-beta reverse primer. Each CDR3 protein gets one entry after TCRdb re-called the multiplex PCR reads with MiXCR. The sample records 100,000 to 120,000 distinct CDR3 sequences, around 80% being singletons. The tissue used was unsorted bulk material of 20-30 mg. RNA and DNA were co-extracted from it with the AllPrep DNA/RNA mini kit. Sequencing input: liver tumor tissue from sampling region 3. The subset denotes: tumor region T3, left-lateral pole. The receptors come from a middle-aged man with primary liver carcinoma and hepatitis B virus infection.

Comment on this clonotype: At one end, the junction sequence differs from germline, possibly due to a read error. This rearrangement joins TRBV6-1 to TRBJ2-1; tentatively, D is TRBD1 or TRBD2 (5 bases each). Germline values: CDR1 MNHNS, CDR2 SASEGT. This CDR3 contains 15 residues. CDR3 sequence reads: CASCEETGGYNEQFF. CDR3 sequence (DNA): TGTGCCAGCTGTGAAGAAACAGGAGGATACAATGAGCAGTTCTTC.

This clonotype was detected only once. No conserved phenylalanine or tryptophan ends this CDR3, so it is likely a read error. V is TRBV29-1 and J is TRBJ2-7; D is unclear. The CDR3 is 14 residues long. V was shortened by 6 bases and J by 7 bases, with 22 bases between the two germline ends. Germline V gene lookup returns CDR1 SQVTM and CDR2 ANQGSEA. The CDR3 region has the DNA TGCAGCGTCCCAGATAGGGTGGATCGGGTTGAGCAGTACCTC. Protein product: CSVPDRVDRVEQYL.

In regard to this clonotype: A junction end diverges from the germline sequence, so it may reflect a read error. The chain combines TRBV6-2 or TRBV6-3 with TRBJ1-2; D not certain. The CDR3 runs to 12 residues. Germline assignment: CDR1 MNHEY and CDR2 SVGEGT. This chain's CDR3 is CASSPTAYGHTF. In nucleotides, the CDR3 is TGTGCCAGCAGTCCAACAGCCTATGGCCACACCTTC.

This clonotype was counted a single time. At one end the junction does not follow the germline gene, possibly because of a read error. The rearrangement uses TRBV6-1 and TRBJ2-3; 10 bases align to TRBD2. Germline V CDR1 and CDR2: MNHNS, SASEGT. CDR3 length equals 16 residues. CDR3 region: CASMELAGVSTETQYF. In DNA, the CDR3 is TGTGCCAGCATGGAGCTAGCGGGAGTAAGCACAGAAACGCAGTATTTT.

This clonotype was counted at least ten times. The chain employs TRBV6-5 and TRBJ1-6; D perhaps matches TRBD1 (5 bases). The CDR3 has 15 amino acids. Trimming removed 4 bases from V and 4 bases from J, with 11 bases in between. CDR1 is MNHEY, CDR2 SVGAGI, per germline. Here the CDR3 reads CASSSGQAYNSPLHF. CDR3 nucleotide sequence: TGTGCCAGCAGTTCCGGACAAGCTTATAATTCACCCCTCCACTTT.

This clonotype was detected only once. As the CDR3 is not closed by the conserved phenylalanine or tryptophan, this likely results from a read error. The gene calls are TRBV4-3 and TRBJ2-1; D unresolved. CDR3 size: 16 residues. The germline V gene has CDR1 LGHNA and CDR2 YSLEER. CDR3 sequence (DNA): TGCGCCACCAGCCAAGATCCCTACTCAGATTACAATGAGCAGTTCTCC. It yields the protein CATSQDPYSDYNEQFS.

The chain combines TRBV6-5 with TRBJ2-2; 7 bases are a match to TRBD2. CDR3 length equals 14 residues. Germline values: CDR1 MNHEY, CDR2 SVGAGI. CDR3 DNA sequence: TGTGTCATTTACTCCGGACTAGTTACCGGGGAGCTGTTTTTT. This sequence encodes CVIYSGLVTGELFF.

Regarding this clonotype: Compared with germline, one end of the junction differs, possibly owing to a read error. The chain joins TRBV10-3 to TRBJ2-2, with D possibly matching TRBD2 (5 bases). CDR1 and CDR2 (germline): ENHRY, SYGVKD. The CDR3 consists of 13 residues. The CDR3 spells CAISDTDIGKLFF. As DNA, the CDR3 is TGTGCCATCAGTGATACAGACATCGGGAAGCTGTTTTTT.

Points on this clonotype: The junction shows a germline mismatch at one end, possibly a read error. This chain connects TRBV7-9 to TRBJ2-7, with 7 bases lining up with TRBD2. The CDR3 runs to 16 residues. CDR1 and CDR2 from the germline V gene are SEHNR and FQNEAQ (reference sequence). CDR3 nucleotides: TGTGCCAGCAGCTTTGGACTAGTGGGAGGTGTCCACGAGCAATACTTC. Protein: CASSFGLVGGVHEQYF.

About this clonotype: An end of the junction differs from the germline gene, which may be a read error. This rearrangement joins TRBV29-1 to TRBJ2-3, with 13 bases identical to TRBD2. The CDR3 is 16 residues long. Germline CDR1 is SQVTM and CDR2 is ANQGSEA. Written as DNA, the CDR3 is TGCAGGGTTGAAGGGACTAGCGGGACCAGCGGAGATACGCAGTATTTT. This codes for CRVEGTSGTSGDTQYF.

Remarks on this clonotype: This could be a read error, since a much larger clone is one nucleotide away. The chain combines TRBV25-1 with TRBJ2-3; D gene ambiguous. The V and J ends lost 5 bases and 6 bases respectively, with 6 bases between them. Per germline, CDR1 MGHDK and CDR2 SYGVNS. The CDR3 has 11 residues. In DNA form, the CDR3 reads TGTGCCAGCAGTACCCGGGATACGCAGTATTTT. As protein: CASSTRDTQYF.

This clonotype was observed once. One end of the junction is discordant with germline, which a read error may explain. The V and J genes are TRBV11-2 and TRBJ1-1; D is unresolved. The CDR3 runs to 13 residues. From germline, CDR1 is SGHAT and CDR2 FQNNGV. The CDR3, as DNA: TGTGCCAGCACCCTGTCGGTGAACACTGAAGCTCTCTTT. This encodes CASTLSVNTEALF.

This clonotype was detected ten times or more. This chain connects TRBV12-3 or TRBV12-4 to TRBJ2-1; a weak D match, TRBD1 (7 bases). V lost 2 bases and J lost 5, with 13 bases in between. There are 15 residues in the CDR3. DNA of the CDR3: TGTGCCAGCAGTTTATATAGGAGGGGGCACAATGAGCAGTTCTTC. Amino acids: CASSLYRRGHNEQFF.

The chain recombines TRBV7-2 with TRBJ2-2; possibly TRBD2 for D (6 bases). Germline V gene lookup returns CDR1 SGHTA and CDR2 FQGNSA. The germline V and J ends were trimmed by 8 bases and 6 bases, with 16 bases remaining between them. This CDR3 spans 14 amino acids. CDR3 in amino acids: CASSRISGSGELFF. As DNA, the CDR3 is TGTGCCAGCTCCCGGATCAGCGGGTCCGGGGAGCTGTTTTTT.

With respect to this clonotype: No conserved phenylalanine or tryptophan ends this CDR3, so it is likely a read error. The V and J genes are TRBV28 and TRBJ2-4; no definite D call. This CDR3 contains 15 residues. In germline, CDR1 is MDHEN, CDR2 SYDVKM. CDR3 DNA: TGTGCCAGCAGCCCTCCCGGGTCGGCCAGAAACATTCAGTACCTT. Encoded protein: CASSPPGSARNIQYL.

Concerning this clonotype itself: This may stem from a read error, because a much larger clone lies one nucleotide away. CDR3 sequence reads: CASSFNRPGGMNTEALF. The CDR3 DNA is TGTGCCAGCAGCTTTAATCGCCCAGGAGGCATGAACACTGAAGCTCTCTTT. The rearrangement joins TRBV7-9 to TRBJ1-1; D gene unclear. CDR3 length: 17 residues. Germline values: CDR1 SEHNR, CDR2 FQNEAQ (reference sequence). The entire variable domain, with the rest obtained from reference TRBV7-9 and TRBJ1-1, is as follows: DTGVSQNPRHKITKRGQNVTFRCDPISEHNRLYWYRQTLGQGPEFLTYFQNEAQLEKSRLLSDRFSAERPKGSFSTLEIQRTEQGDSAMYLCASSFNRPGGMNTEALFGQGTRLTVV.

Note on this clonotype: A junction end diverges from the germline sequence, so it may reflect a read error. V usage is TRBV4-2 and J usage is TRBJ1-1; 9 nucleotides align to TRBD1. CDR1 LGHNA and CDR2 YNFKEQ come from the germline V gene. The CDR3 runs 15 residues. The CDR3 DNA is TGTGCCAGCAGTCAAGATGTGACAGGGGGCACTGAAGCTTTCTTT. It yields the protein CASSQDVTGGTEAFF.

About this clonotype: The junction shows a germline mismatch at one end, possibly a read error. The V gene is TRBV2, the J gene TRBJ2-1; TRBD2 aligns across 15 bases. CDR1 is SNHLY, CDR2 FYNNEI, per germline. This CDR3 is 17 amino acids long. CDR3 region: CVSSVGLAGGGGHEQFF. The CDR3 coding sequence is TGTGTCAGCAGTGTCGGACTAGCGGGGGGGGGTGGTCATGAGCAGTTCTTC. Filled out from reference TRBV2 and TRBJ2-1, the complete variable domain reads EPEVTQTPSHQVTQMGQEVILRCVPISNHLYFYWYRQILGQKVEFLVSFYNNEISEKSEIFDDQFSVERPDGSNFTLKIRSTKLEDSAMYFCVSSVGLAGGGGHEQFFGPGTRLTVL.

Notes on this clonotype: One end of the junction fails to match germline, which may point to a read error. This chain uses TRBV6-1 with TRBJ1-2; D gene ambiguous. In germline, CDR1 is MNHNS, CDR2 SASEGT. The CDR3 runs to 13 residues. Written as DNA, the CDR3 is TGTGTCAGCAGTGAACCCCCAAACTATGGCTACACCTTC. Translated, it gives CVSSEPPNYGYTF.

The genes are TRBV11-2 and TRBJ2-2, with 7 bases that match TRBD2. The CDR3 runs 16 residues. CDR1 and CDR2 from the germline V gene are SGHAT and FQNNGV. V trimming: 4 bases; J trimming: 2 bases; junction bases outside the gene matches: 7. CDR3 protein: CASSSSSGVNTGELFF. The CDR3 nucleotides are TGTGCCAGCAGCTCTTCTAGCGGCGTTAACACCGGGGAGCTGTTTTTT. The full variable domain, rest sourced from reference TRBV11-2 and TRBJ2-2, is EAGVAQSPRYKIIEKRQSVAFWCNPISGHATLYWYQQILGQGPKLLIQFQNNGVVDDSQLPKDRFSAERLKGVDSTLKIQPAKLEDSAVYLCASSSSSGVNTGELFFGEGSRLTVL.

This chain links TRBV11-2 with TRBJ2-2, with TRBD1 as a possible D gene (5 bases). The germline V gene has CDR1 SGHAT and CDR2 FQNNGV. The CDR3 runs to 14 residues. V was cut by 11 bases and J by 15 bases, with 28 bases left in between. CDR3 sequence: CAGNTDSDTGELFF. CDR3 sequence (DNA): TGTGCCGGCAACACAGACTCGGACACCGGTGAGTTGTTTTTT. Using reference TRBV11-2 and TRBJ2-2 for the parts outside the CDR3, the full variable domain is EAGVAQSPRYKIIEKRQSVAFWCNPISGHATLYWYQQILGQGPKLLIQFQNNGVVDDSQLPKDRFSAERLKGVDSTLKIQPAKLEDSAVYLCAGNTDSDTGELFFGEGSRLTVL.

In regard to this clonotype: A read error may account for a junction end that differs from germline. The rearrangement uses TRBV28 and TRBJ2-7, with D perhaps matching TRBD2 (6 bases). The length of the CDR3 is 15 residues. Per the germline V gene, CDR1 is MDHEN and CDR2 is SYDVKM. CDR3 loop: CGSSSAVGSIYEQYF. The CDR3 bases are TGTGGCAGCAGTTCCGCGGTCGGGAGCATATACGAGCAGTACTTC.

As regards this clonotype: The conserved phenylalanine or tryptophan normally closing the CDR3 is absent here, so this likely arose from a read error. The chain has TRBV12-3 or TRBV12-4 and TRBJ2-5; D is unresolved. The CDR3 spans 14 residues. V shed 5 bases and J shed 7 bases, with 17 bases lying between them. The CDR3 nucleotides read TGTGCCAGCAGTCTAGGAACCACCTCTCGGACCCAGTACATC. This gives the protein CASSLGTTSRTQYI.